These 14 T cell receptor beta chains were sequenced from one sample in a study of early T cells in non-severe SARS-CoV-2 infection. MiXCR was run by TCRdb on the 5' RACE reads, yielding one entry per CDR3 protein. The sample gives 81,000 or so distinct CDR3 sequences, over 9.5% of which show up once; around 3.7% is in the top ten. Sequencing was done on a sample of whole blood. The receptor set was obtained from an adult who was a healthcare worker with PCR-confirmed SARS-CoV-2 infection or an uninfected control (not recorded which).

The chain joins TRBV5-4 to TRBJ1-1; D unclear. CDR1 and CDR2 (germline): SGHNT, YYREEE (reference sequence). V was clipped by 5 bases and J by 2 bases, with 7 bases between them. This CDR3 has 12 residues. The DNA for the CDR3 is TGTGCCAGCAGAGGAGAAAACACTGAAGCTTTCTTT. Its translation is CASRGENTEAFF.

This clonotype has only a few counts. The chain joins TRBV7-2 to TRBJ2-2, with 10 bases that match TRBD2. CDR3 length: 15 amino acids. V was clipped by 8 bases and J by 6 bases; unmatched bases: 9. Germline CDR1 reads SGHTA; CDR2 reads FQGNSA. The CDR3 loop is CASGDTSGKAGELFF. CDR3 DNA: TGTGCCAGCGGAGATACTAGCGGGAAGGCCGGGGAGCTGTTTTTT.

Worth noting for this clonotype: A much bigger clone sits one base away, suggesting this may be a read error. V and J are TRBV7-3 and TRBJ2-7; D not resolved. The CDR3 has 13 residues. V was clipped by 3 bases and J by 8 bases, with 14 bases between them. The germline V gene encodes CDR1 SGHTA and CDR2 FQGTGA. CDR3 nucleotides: TGTGCCAGCAGCTTGACTCCCCTTACGCAGCAGTACTTC. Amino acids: CASSLTPLTQQYF.

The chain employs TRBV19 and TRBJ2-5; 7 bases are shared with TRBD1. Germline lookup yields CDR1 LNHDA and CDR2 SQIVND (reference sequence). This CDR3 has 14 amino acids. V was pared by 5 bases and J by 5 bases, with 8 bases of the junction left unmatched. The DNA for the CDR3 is TGTGCCAGTAGTTGGGACAGCCTCCCGGAGACCCAGTACTTC. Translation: CASSWDSLPETQYF.

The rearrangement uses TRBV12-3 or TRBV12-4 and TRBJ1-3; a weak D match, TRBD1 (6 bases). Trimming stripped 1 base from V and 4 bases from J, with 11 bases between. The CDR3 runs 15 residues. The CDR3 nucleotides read TGTGCCAGCAGTTTAGACAGGGCGGAGGGAAACACCATATATTTT. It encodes CASSLDRAEGNTIYF.

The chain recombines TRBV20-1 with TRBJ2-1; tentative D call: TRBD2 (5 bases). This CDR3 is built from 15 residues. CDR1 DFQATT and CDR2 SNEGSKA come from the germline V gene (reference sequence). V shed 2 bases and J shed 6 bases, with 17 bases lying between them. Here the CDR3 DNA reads TGCAGTGCTAGAACTCCGGGAATGCCGGGCAATGAGCAGTTCTTC. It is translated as CSARTPGMPGNEQFF.

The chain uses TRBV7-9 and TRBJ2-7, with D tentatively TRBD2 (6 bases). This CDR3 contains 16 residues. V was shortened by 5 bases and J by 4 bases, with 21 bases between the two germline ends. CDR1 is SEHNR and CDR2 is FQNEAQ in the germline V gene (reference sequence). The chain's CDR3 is CASSPRAPAEGYEQYF. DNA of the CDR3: TGTGCCAGCAGCCCTAGGGCGCCGGCGGAGGGTTACGAGCAGTACTTC. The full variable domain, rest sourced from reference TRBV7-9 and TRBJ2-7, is DTGVSQNPRHKITKRGQNVTFRCDPISEHNRLYWYRQTLGQGPEFLTYFQNEAQLEKSRLLSDRFSAERPKGSFSTLEIQRTEQGDSAMYLCASSPRAPAEGYEQYFGPGTRLTVT.

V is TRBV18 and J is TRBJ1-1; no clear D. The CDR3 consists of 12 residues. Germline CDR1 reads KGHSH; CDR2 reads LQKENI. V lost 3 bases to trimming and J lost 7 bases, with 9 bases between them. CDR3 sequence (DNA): TGTGCCAGCTCACCCGTGCCGGATGAAGCTTTCTTT. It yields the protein CASSPVPDEAFF.

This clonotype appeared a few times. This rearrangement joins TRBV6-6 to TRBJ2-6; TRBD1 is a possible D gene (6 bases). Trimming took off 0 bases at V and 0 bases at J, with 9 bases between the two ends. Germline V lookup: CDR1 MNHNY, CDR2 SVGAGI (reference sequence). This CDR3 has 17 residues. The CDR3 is CASSYSGRGSGANVLTF. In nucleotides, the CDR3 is TGTGCCAGCAGTTACTCGGGCAGGGGCTCTGGGGCCAACGTCCTGACTTTC.

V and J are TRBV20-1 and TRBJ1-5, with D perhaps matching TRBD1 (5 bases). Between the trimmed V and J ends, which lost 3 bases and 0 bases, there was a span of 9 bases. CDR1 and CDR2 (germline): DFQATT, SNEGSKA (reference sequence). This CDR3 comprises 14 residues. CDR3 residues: CSARGGGSNQPQHF. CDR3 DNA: TGCAGTGCTAGGGGCGGGGGTAGCAATCAGCCCCAGCATTTT.

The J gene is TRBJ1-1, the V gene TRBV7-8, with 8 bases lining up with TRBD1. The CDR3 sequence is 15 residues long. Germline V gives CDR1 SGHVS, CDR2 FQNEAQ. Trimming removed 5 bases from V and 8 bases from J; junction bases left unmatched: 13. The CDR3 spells CASSPLGTGLWEAFF. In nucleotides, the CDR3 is TGTGCCAGCAGCCCTCTGGGGACAGGTTTATGGGAAGCTTTCTTT.

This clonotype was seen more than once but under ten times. The CDR3 is CASGVADTQYF. The CDR3 nucleotides read TGTGCCAGCGGGGTCGCAGATACGCAGTATTTT. This chain connects TRBV7-8 to TRBJ2-3; D not certain. Germline V gene data show CDR1 as SGHVS and CDR2 as FQNEAQ. The length of the CDR3 is 11 residues. Trimming removed 8 bases at V and 4 bases at J, with 7 bases between.

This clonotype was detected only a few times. CDR3 nucleotides: TGTGCCAGCAGCTGGGAGACTAGTCTCTCTAAAAAGTTCTTC. Its protein product is CASSWETSLSKKFF. This sequence joins TRBV7-9 and TRBJ2-1; the D gene is possibly TRBD2 (6 bases). The germline V and J ends were trimmed by 4 bases and 14 bases, with 21 bases remaining between them. The CDR3 spans 14 residues. Per germline, CDR1 SEHNR and CDR2 FQNEAQ (reference sequence).

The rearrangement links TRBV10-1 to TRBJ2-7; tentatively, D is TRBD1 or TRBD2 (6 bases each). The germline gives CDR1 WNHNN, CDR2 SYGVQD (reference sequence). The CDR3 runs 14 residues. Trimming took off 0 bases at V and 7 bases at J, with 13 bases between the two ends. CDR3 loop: CASSESRGVGEQYF. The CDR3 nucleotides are TGCGCCAGCAGTGAGTCGAGGGGGGTCGGGGAGCAGTACTTC.